These 6 T cell receptor beta chains came from one sample sequenced in a study of blood T cells in healthy people across ages. Through a sample-barcoded 5' primer and a J-beta primer mix, a second PCR was run for about 6 to 12 cycles. From the 5' RACE reads, TCRdb called clonotypes with MiXCR, one entry per CDR3 protein. The sample gives hundreds of thousands of distinct CDR3 sequences, around 43% of which show up once; around 21% is in the top ten. The material sequenced was blood. The source is a man in his fifties or sixties in good health.

This rearrangement joins TRBV20-1 to TRBJ1-2, with D unresolved. Germline V gene data show CDR1 as DFQATT and CDR2 as SNEGSKA (reference sequence). Trimming cost V 3 bases and J 5 bases, with 16 bases left between them. The CDR3 length is 14 residues. CDR3 region: CSASRAVLGYGYTF. The CDR3 bases are TGCAGTGCTAGCCGGGCGGTTTTGGGGTATGGCTACACCTTC.

This CDR3 reads CASSYKGGPTGTQYF. Written as DNA, the CDR3 is TGTGCCAGCAGTTACAAAGGGGGACCCACGGGGACCCAGTACTTC. V usage is TRBV6-5 and J usage is TRBJ2-5; weak D call: TRBD1 (6 bases). This CDR3 has 15 amino acids. Germline assignment: CDR1 MNHEY and CDR2 SVGAGI. V lost 2 bases to trimming and J lost 7 bases, with 17 bases between them.

The chain links TRBV20-1 to TRBJ2-5; 7 positions agree with TRBD1. CDR1 is DFQATT, CDR2 SNEGSKA, per germline (reference sequence). The ends lost 6 bases at V and 0 bases at J; junction bases unmatched: 7. The CDR3 has 14 amino acids. In DNA form, the CDR3 reads TGCAGTGCAAAGAGGGACAGTAACCAAGAGACCCAGTACTTC. This gives the protein CSAKRDSNQETQYF.

The chain is built from TRBV7-9 and TRBJ1-1, with D hard to call. V lost 2 bases and J lost 7, with 8 bases in between. The CDR3 spans 12 residues. In germline, CDR1 is SEHNR, CDR2 FQNEAQ (reference sequence). The CDR3: CASSLYSSEAFF. DNA of the CDR3: TGTGCCAGCAGCTTATATTCGAGTGAAGCTTTCTTT.

J is TRBJ2-4 and V is TRBV5-1, with D possibly matching TRBD1 (6 bases). V was shortened by 4 bases and J by 1 base, with 18 bases between the two germline ends. The CDR3 extends over 17 amino acids. Germline V CDR1 and CDR2: SGHRS, YFSETQ. CDR3 sequence: CASSEDRLDSAKNIQYF. The CDR3 nucleotides read TGCGCCAGCAGCGAAGACAGGCTTGATTCTGCCAAAAACATTCAGTACTTC.

Regarding this clonotype: A read error is possible here, since a much larger clone lies one base away. The chain couples TRBV18 to TRBJ2-1; D unclear. In germline, CDR1 is KGHSH, CDR2 LQKENI. The CDR3 loop spans 14 amino acids. Trimming shortened V by 8 bases and J by 13 bases, and 24 bases separated the two germline ends. The chain's CDR3 is CASLTGQSQETQFF. CDR3 bases: TGTGCCAGCCTCACCGGGCAGTCCCAAGAGACCCAGTTCTTC. Together with reference TRBV18 and TRBJ2-1, the CDR3 gives the full variable domain: NAGVMQNPRHLVRRRGQEARLRCSPMKGHSHVYWYRQLPEEGLKFMVYLQKENIIDESGMPKERFSAEFPKEGPSILRIQQVVRGDSAAYFCASLTGQSQETQFFGPGTRLTVL.